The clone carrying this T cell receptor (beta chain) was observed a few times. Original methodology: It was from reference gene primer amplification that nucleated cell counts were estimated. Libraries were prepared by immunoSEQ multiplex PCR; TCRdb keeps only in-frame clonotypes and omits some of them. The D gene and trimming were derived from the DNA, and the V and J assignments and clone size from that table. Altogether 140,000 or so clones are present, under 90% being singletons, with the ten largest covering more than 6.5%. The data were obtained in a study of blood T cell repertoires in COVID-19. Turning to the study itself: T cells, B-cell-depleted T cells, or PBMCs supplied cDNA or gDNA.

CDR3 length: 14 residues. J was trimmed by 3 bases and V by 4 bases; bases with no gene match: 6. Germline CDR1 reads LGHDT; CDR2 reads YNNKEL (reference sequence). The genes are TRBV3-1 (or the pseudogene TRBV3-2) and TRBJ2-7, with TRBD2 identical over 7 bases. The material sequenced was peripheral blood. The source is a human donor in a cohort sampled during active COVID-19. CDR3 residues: CASSRGSSGYEQYF. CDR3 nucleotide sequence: TGTGCCAGCAGCCGGGGTTCTAGCGGCTACGAGCAGTACTTC.